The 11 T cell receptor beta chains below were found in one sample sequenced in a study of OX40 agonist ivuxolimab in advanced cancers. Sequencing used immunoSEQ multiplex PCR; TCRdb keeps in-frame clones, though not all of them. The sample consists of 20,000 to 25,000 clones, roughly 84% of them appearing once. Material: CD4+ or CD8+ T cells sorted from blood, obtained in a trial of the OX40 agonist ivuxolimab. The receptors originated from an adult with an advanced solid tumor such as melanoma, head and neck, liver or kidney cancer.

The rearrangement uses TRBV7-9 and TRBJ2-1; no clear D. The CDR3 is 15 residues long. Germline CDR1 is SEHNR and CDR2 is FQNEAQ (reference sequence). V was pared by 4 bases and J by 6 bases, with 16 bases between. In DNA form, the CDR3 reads TGTGCCAGCAGCTCGAAACTCCTAGGACCCAATGAGCAGTTCTTC. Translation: CASSSKLLGPNEQFF.

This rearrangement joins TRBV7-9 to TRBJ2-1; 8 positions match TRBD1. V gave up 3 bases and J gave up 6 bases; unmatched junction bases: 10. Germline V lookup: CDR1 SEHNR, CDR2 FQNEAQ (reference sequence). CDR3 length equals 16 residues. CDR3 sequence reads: CASSLGQVFIGNEQFF. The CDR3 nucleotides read TGTGCCAGCAGCTTGGGACAGGTGTTCATCGGCAATGAGCAGTTCTTC.

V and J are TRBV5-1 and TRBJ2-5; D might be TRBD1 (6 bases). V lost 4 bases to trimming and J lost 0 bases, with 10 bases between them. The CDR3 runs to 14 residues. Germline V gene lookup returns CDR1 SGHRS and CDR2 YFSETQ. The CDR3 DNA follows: TGCGCCAGCAGCCCCACAGGGAACCAAGAGACCCAGTACTTC. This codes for CASSPTGNQETQYF.

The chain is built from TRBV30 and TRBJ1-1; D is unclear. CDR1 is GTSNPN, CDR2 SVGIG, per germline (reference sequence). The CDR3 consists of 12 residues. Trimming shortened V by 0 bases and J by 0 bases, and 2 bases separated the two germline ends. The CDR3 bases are TGTGCCTGGAGTGTTTTGAACACTGAAGCTTTCTTT. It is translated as CAWSVLNTEAFF.

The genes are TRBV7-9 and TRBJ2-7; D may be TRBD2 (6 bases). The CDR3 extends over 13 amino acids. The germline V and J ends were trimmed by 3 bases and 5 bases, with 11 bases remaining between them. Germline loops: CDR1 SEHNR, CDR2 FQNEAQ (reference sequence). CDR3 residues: CASSLWEVHEQYF. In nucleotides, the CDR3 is TGTGCCAGCAGCTTGTGGGAGGTCCACGAGCAGTACTTC.

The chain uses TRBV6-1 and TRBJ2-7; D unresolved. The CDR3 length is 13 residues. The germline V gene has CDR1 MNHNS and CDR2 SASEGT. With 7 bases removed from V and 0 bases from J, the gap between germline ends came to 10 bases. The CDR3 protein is CASTEFLSYEQYF. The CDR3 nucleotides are TGTGCCAGCACGGAGTTTCTCTCCTACGAGCAGTACTTC.

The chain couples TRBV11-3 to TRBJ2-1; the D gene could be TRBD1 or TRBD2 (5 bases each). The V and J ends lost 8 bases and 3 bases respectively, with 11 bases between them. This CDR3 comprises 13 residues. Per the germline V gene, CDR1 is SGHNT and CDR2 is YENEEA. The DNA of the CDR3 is TGTGCCAGCCCCCAGGGACGCTACAATGAGCAGTTCTTC. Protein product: CASPQGRYNEQFF.

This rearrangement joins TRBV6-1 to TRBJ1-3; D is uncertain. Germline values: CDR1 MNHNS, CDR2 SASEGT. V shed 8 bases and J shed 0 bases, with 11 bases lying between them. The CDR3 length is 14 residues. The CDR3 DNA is TGTGCCAGCCGTGGACCTAACTCTGGAAACACCATATATTTT. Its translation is CASRGPNSGNTIYF.

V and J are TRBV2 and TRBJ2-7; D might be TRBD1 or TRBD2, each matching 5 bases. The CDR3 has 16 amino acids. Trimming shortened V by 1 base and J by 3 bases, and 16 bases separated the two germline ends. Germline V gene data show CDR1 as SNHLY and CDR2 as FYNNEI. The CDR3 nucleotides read TGTGCCAGCAGTGAAGATGGGAGAAGGGGCAACTACGAGCAGTACTTC. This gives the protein CASSEDGRRGNYEQYF.

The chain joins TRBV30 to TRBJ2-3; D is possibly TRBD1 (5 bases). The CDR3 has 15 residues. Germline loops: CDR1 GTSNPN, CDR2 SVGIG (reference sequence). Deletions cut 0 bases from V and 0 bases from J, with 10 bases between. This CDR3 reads CAWSVGRKSTDTQYF. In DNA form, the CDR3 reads TGTGCCTGGAGTGTGGGGCGGAAAAGCACAGATACGCAGTATTTT. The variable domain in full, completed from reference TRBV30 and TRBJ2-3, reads SQTIHQWPATLVQPVGSPLSLECTVEGTSNPNLYWYRQAAGRGLQLLFYSVGIGQISSEVPQNLSASRPQDRQFILSSKKLLLSDSGFYLCAWSVGRKSTDTQYFGPGTRLTVL.

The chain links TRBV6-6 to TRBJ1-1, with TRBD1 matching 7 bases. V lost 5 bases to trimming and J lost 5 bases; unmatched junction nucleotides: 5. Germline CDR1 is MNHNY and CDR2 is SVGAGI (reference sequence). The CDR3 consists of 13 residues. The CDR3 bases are TGTGCCAGCAGTCCCGGACAGGCTACTGAAGCTTTCTTT. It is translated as CASSPGQATEAFF.